The present TCR beta chain was sequenced within a study of blood T cell repertoires in COVID-19. Here immunoSEQ multiplex PCR was the method, and the copy in TCRdb shows in-frame clones only, minus some. The sample has 150,000 or so clones, about 82% seen once; the top ten hold approximately 8%. Germline values: CDR1 LNHNV, CDR2 YYDKDF (reference sequence). The CDR3 consists of 15 residues. V was clipped by 5 bases and J by 8 bases; unmatched bases: 11. This receptor was obtained from a woman in her fifties or sixties with acute or convalescent COVID-19. The J gene is TRBJ2-3, the V gene TRBV15, with TRBD2 identical over 9 bases. Sequenced sample: peripheral blood. The CDR3 DNA is TGTGCCACCAGCCCTTTACAGGGCGGGAGGGGTACGCAGTATTTT. This encodes CATSPLQGGRGTQYF.